What follows describes a single T cell receptor beta chain. Its cognate antigen is unknown. The CDR3 is 14 residues long. The germline CDR1 and CDR2 sequences are SGHVS and FQNEAQ. V lost 5 bases and J lost 3, with 12 bases in between. TCRdb re-called the RT-PCR reads through MiXCR, storing one row per CDR3 protein. The table shows 450,000 to 700,000 distinct CDR3 sequences, with 14% occurring only once. This entry belongs to a study of response to subunit inactivated influenza vaccine. The study, taken as a whole, reports: The authors put forward the suggestion that each seasonal influenza vaccination may bring in only a limited number of new T cells.

The clonotype comes from a man aged 50 to 59 who received an inactivated influenza vaccine. The gene calls are TRBV7-8 and TRBJ2-3; D gene unclear. Sequenced material: PBMCs from blood, taken roughly 13 days after vaccination. The CDR3 sequence is CASSPRLLTDTQYF. CDR3 DNA sequence: TGTGCCAGCAGCCCTCGGTTACTGACAGATACGCAGTATTTT.